The 6 T cell receptor beta chains below all came from one sample that was sequenced in a study of memory CD4+ T cells and cytomegalovirus serostatus. The sort gate was single viable CD3+CD4+CD8-CD45RO+ cells for memory CD4+ T cells. Generated by immunoSEQ multiplex PCR, the TCRdb table keeps only in-frame clones and is missing some. The table records 58,000 or so clones, about 70% of them present only once. Sequences were obtained from memory CD4+ T cells from blood. These receptors originate from an adult in good health and CMV-seropositive.

The CDR3 region is CASSLEARRVDSYNEQFF. DNA for the CDR3: TGTGCCAGCAGCTTGGAGGCGAGGAGGGTCGACTCCTACAATGAGCAGTTCTTC. This rearrangement joins TRBV5-6 to TRBJ2-1; D is possibly TRBD2 (6 bases). Trimming stripped 0 bases from V and 0 bases from J, with 16 bases between. This CDR3 region has 18 residues. Germline assignment: CDR1 SGHDT and CDR2 YYEEEE.

V gene TRBV7-6 combines with J gene TRBJ2-3, with D uncertain. Germline lookup yields CDR1 SGHVS and CDR2 FNYEAQ. The CDR3 length is 14 residues. Trimming removed 0 bases from V and 2 bases from J, with 6 bases in between. This chain's CDR3 is CASSLAENTDTQYF. In nucleotides, the CDR3 is TGTGCCAGCAGCTTAGCTGAAAACACAGATACGCAGTATTTT.

The rearrangement uses TRBV7-2 and TRBJ2-5; TRBD1 matches at 8 bases. Germline CDR1 SGHTA, CDR2 FQGNSA. Germline trimming cut 1 base from V and 1 base from J; bases unmatched to any gene: 8. The CDR3 has 17 residues. CDR3 loop: CASSLGGTGGFQETQYF. CDR3 nucleotide sequence: TGTGCCAGCAGCTTAGGGGGCACAGGGGGATTCCAAGAGACCCAGTACTTC.

The chain employs TRBV12-5 and TRBJ2-5; the D is unclear. The V end lost 6 bases, the J end lost 4 bases, and 6 bases lay between the germline ends. The CDR3 loop spans 11 amino acids. From germline, CDR1 is LGHNT and CDR2 FRNRAP. The CDR3 DNA reads as TGTGCTAGTGGGTCTGGAGAGACCCAGTACTTC. Protein sequence: CASGSGETQYF.

This chain joins TRBV7-2 and TRBJ2-5, with D uncertain. The CDR3 is made up of 13 amino acids. The germline CDR1 and CDR2 sequences are SGHTA and FQGNSA. V lost 1 base and J lost 5, with 8 bases in between. The CDR3 is CASSLVIRETQYF. CDR3 nucleotides: TGTGCCAGCAGCTTAGTTATTAGGGAGACCCAGTACTTC.

The chain has TRBV30 and TRBJ1-1; D not certain. This CDR3 has 13 residues. In germline, CDR1 is GTSNPN, CDR2 SVGIG (reference sequence). V was shortened by 1 base and J by 3 bases, with 9 bases between the two germline ends. CDR3: CAWSGRLDTEAFF. CDR3 DNA: TGTGCCTGGAGTGGTAGGTTGGACACTGAAGCTTTCTTT.